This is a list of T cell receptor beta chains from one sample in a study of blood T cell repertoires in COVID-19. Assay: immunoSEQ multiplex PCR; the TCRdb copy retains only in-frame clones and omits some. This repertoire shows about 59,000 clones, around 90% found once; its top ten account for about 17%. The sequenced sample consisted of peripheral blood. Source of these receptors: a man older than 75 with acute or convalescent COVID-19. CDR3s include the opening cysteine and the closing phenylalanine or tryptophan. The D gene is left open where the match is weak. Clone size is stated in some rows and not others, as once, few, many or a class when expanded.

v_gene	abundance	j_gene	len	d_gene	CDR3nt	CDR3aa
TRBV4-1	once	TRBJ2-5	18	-	TGCGCCAGCAGCCAGCAGAAGGTATTGGCGGGGGCTAGGGAGACCCAGTACTTC	CASSQQKVLAGARETQYF
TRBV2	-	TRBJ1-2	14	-	TGTGCCAGCAGTGAAGCGGGAGCTAACTATGGCTACACCTTC	CASSEAGANYGYTF
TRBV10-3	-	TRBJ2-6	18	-	TGTGCCATCAGTGAGGGGGGGTCCTTTTTCTCTGGGGCCAACGTCCTGACTTTC	CAISEGGSFFSGANVLTF
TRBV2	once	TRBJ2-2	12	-	TGTGCCAGCAGTGCCGACACCGGGGAGCTGTTTTTT	CASSADTGELFF
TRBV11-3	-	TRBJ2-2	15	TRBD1	TGTGCCAGCAGCCCCTTGACAGGGGGGACCGGGGAGCTGTTTTTT	CASSPLTGGTGELFF
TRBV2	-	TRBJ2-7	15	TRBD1	TGTGCCAGCAGTGAGGTCGGACAGGTCCGTTCCGAGCAGTACTTC	CASSEVGQVRSEQYF
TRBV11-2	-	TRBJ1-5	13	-	TGTGCCAGCAGTTCGTATAGCAATCAGCCCCAGCATTTT	CASSSYSNQPQHF
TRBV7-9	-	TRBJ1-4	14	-	TGTGCCAGCAGCTTAGGGCACCTGAATGAAAAACTGTTTTTT	CASSLGHLNEKLFF
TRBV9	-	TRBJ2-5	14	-	TGTGCCAGCAGCGTTACGGACACCCAAGAGACCCAGTACTTC	CASSVTDTQETQYF
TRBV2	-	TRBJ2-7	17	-	TGTGCCAGCGCCAAAGAGGGCTCGCAGTGGAGCTCCTACGAGCAGTACTTC	CASAKEGSQWSSYEQYF
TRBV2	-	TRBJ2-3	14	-	TGTGCCAGCAGGGCCGGGACTCCCACAGATACGCAGTATTTT	CASRAGTPTDTQYF
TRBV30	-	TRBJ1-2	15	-	TGTGCCTGTACCCCGCCACCACAATACCCTTCTGGCTACACCTTC	CACTPPPQYPSGYTF
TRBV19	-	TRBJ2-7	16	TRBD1	TGTGCCAGTAGTATGGCCGGGACAGGGGGTCTCTACGAGCAGTACTTC	CASSMAGTGGLYEQYF
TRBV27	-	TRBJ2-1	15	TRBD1	TGTGCCAGCAGGCGGGGACAGGGGGATGAGAATGAGCAGTTCTTC	CASRRGQGDENEQFF
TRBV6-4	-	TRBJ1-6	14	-	TGTGCCAGCAGTGACGGCCGGAGAAATTCACCCCTCCACTTT	CASSDGRRNSPLHF
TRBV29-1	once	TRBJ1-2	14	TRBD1	TGCAGCGTTTGGGGACAGGGTCATAACTATGGCTACACCTTC	CSVWGQGHNYGYTF
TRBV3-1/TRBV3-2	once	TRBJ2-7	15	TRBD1	TGTGCCAGCAGCCGGGGGACAGGTTACTCCTACGAGCAGTACTTC	CASSRGTGYSYEQYF
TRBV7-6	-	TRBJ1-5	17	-	TGTGCCAGCAGCAACCCTGACGGGAAATATAGCAATCAGCCCCAGCATTTT	CASSNPDGKYSNQPQHF
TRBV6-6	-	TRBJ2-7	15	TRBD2	TGTGCCAGCAGGCCCTACGCGGGGGGGCAGGTCGAGCAGTACTTC	CASRPYAGGQVEQYF